Listed below are T cell receptor beta chains from one sample, sequenced in a study of T cells in Graves' hyperthyroidism and ophthalmopathy. TCRdb re-derived calls from the multiplex PCR reads in MiXCR, one entry per CDR3 protein. Among approximately 610,000 distinct CDR3 sequences, approximately 14% were seen once, and the ten largest hold around 4.1%. Sequenced sample: blood. Every receptor here comes from a woman between 35 and 50 years old with Graves' ophthalmopathy. The CDR3 runs from the conserved cysteine through the conserved F or W. The D gene is left open where the match is weak. Sizes are listed as once, few or many counts, or a class when the clone is expanded.

d_gene: NA
j_gene: TRBJ2-5
v_gene: TRBV10-1
abundance: many
CDR3aa: CASSRQGFETQYF
CDR3nt: TGCGCCAGCAGTCGGCAGGGGTTCGAGACCCAGTACTTC

d_gene: NA
j_gene: TRBJ1-1
v_gene: TRBV6-5
abundance: many
CDR3aa: CASSYSWRGDTEAFF
CDR3nt: TGTGCCAGCAGTTACTCGTGGCGGGGGGACACTGAAGCTTTCTTT

d_gene: NA
j_gene: TRBJ2-7
v_gene: TRBV11-2
abundance: few
CDR3aa: CASTNPQGPLYEQYF
CDR3nt: TGTGCCAGCACAAATCCCCAGGGACCGCTTTACGAGCAGTACTTC

d_gene: NA
j_gene: TRBJ1-1
v_gene: TRBV18
abundance: few
CDR3aa: CASSPPLGLNTEAFF
CDR3nt: TGTGCCAGCTCACCACCGCTCGGGTTGAACACTGAAGCTTTCTTT

d_gene: NA
j_gene: TRBJ2-7
v_gene: TRBV6-1
abundance: many
CDR3aa: CASSPDRYPYEQYF
CDR3nt: TGTGCCAGCAGCCCTGACAGGTATCCCTACGAGCAGTACTTC

d_gene: NA
j_gene: TRBJ1-1
v_gene: TRBV19
abundance: many
CDR3aa: CASSRGRSHTEAFF
CDR3nt: TGTGCCAGTAGTAGGGGCAGATCCCACACTGAAGCTTTCTTT

d_gene: NA
j_gene: TRBJ2-2
v_gene: TRBV29-1
abundance: many
CDR3aa: CSGRSNTGELFF
CDR3nt: TGCAGCGGCCGGTCGAACACCGGGGAGCTGTTTTTT

d_gene: TRBD2
j_gene: TRBJ2-5
v_gene: TRBV20-1
abundance: many
CDR3aa: CSARGIGRAFGETQYF
CDR3nt: TGCAGTGCGAGAGGGATCGGGAGGGCCTTTGGAGAGACCCAGTACTTC

d_gene: NA
j_gene: TRBJ2-7
v_gene: TRBV12-3/TRBV12-4
abundance: many
CDR3aa: CASRLGEANEQYF
CDR3nt: TGTGCCAGCAGGTTAGGGGAGGCAAACGAGCAGTACTTC

d_gene: NA
j_gene: TRBJ2-7
v_gene: TRBV25-1
abundance: many
CDR3aa: CASRRGSQQYF
CDR3nt: TGTGCCAGCCGACGGGGGAGCCAGCAGTACTTC